Shown below are 29 T cell receptor beta chains from a single sample sequenced in a study of blood T cells in healthy people across ages. Sample-barcoded 5' priming and a J-beta primer mix drove a second PCR of roughly 7 to 11 cycles. TCRdb reprocessed the 5' RACE reads via MiXCR and lists one record per CDR3 protein. The sample holds 590,000 or so distinct CDR3 sequences, about 28% seen once. The sample comprised blood. The receptors stem from a woman aged 80 or over in good health.

This chain joins TRBV18 and TRBJ2-1, with 10 bases matching TRBD2. Trimming took 2 bases from V and 6 from J; bases not matched to a gene: 7. The CDR3 runs 16 residues. Per the germline V gene, CDR1 is KGHSH and CDR2 is LQKENI. The CDR3 loop reads CASSPFGSSGSNEQFF. For the CDR3, the DNA is TGTGCCAGCTCACCATTCGGGTCTAGCGGGAGCAATGAGCAGTTCTTC.

This clonotype was seen at least ten times. The V gene is TRBV12-3 or TRBV12-4, the J gene TRBJ2-7, with 11 bases that match TRBD2. V lost 7 bases, J lost 4 bases, and 6 bases stayed unmatched. The CDR3 is 14 residues long. CDR3 amino acids: CASTSGGLFYEQYF. For the CDR3, the DNA is TGTGCCAGCACTAGCGGGGGGTTGTTTTACGAGCAGTACTTC.

The rearrangement joins TRBV7-9 to TRBJ1-4, with 7 bases aligning to TRBD1. Germline loops: CDR1 SEHNR, CDR2 FQNEAQ (reference sequence). The CDR3 extends over 14 amino acids. V gave up 5 bases and J gave up 8 bases; unmatched junction bases: 8. CDR3 nucleotides: TGTGCCAGCAGCCAGGGGGGCGGGGAAGAAAAACTGTTTTTT. Protein product: CASSQGGGEEKLFF.

The sample holds many counts of this clonotype. The chain joins TRBV7-2 to TRBJ2-5; D not resolved. This CDR3 is 15 amino acids long. CDR1 is SGHTA and CDR2 is FQGNSA in the germline V gene. The ends were cut back, 1 base at V and 1 base at J, with 10 bases in the middle. The CDR3 reads CASSLGAVGQETQYF. The DNA of the CDR3 is TGTGCCAGCAGCTTAGGGGCGGTGGGCCAAGAGACCCAGTACTTC.

The chain has TRBV12-3 or TRBV12-4 and TRBJ2-7; TRBD1 matches at 8 bases. V was pared by 6 bases and J by 3 bases, with 7 bases of the junction left unmatched. The CDR3 consists of 14 residues. CDR3: CASSDRGAIYEQYF. The CDR3 DNA reads TGTGCCAGCAGCGACAGGGGCGCGATCTACGAGCAGTACTTC.

The rearrangement uses TRBV4-3 and TRBJ1-1; D call uncertain. Germline CDR1 is LGHNA and CDR2 is YSLEER. This CDR3 is built from 15 residues. V was cut by 0 bases and J by 10 bases, with 18 bases left in between. This CDR3 is CASSQDLGAQAAAFF. The DNA for the CDR3 is TGCGCCAGCAGCCAAGATCTCGGCGCTCAGGCAGCAGCTTTCTTT.

Notes on this clonotype: This could be a read error, since a much larger clone is one nucleotide away. The chain recombines TRBV12-3 or TRBV12-4 with TRBJ1-5; D is uncertain. V lost 8 bases and J 1 base, leaving 6 bases between the germline ends. The CDR3 runs to 12 residues. The CDR3 nucleotides read TGTGCCAGCGGTACAAGCAATCAGCCCCAGCATTTT. This encodes CASGTSNQPQHF.

This clonotype has only a few counts. V usage is TRBV21-1 and J usage is TRBJ2-2; the table's D call, TRBD1, was not checked against the DNA. TRBV21-1 is an annotated pseudogene. This CDR3 contains 16 residues. This chain's CDR3 is CASPIKGACIPGELFF. The CDR3 coding sequence is TGTGCCAGTCCGATAAAGGGGGCGTGTATTCCCGGGGAGCTGTTTTTT.

There are a few counts of this clonotype. This chain connects TRBV6-5 to TRBJ2-2; D is unclear. Germline V lookup: CDR1 MNHEY, CDR2 SVGAGI. Trimming removed 7 bases from V and 2 bases from J, with 11 bases in between. The CDR3 extends over 14 amino acids. CDR3 coding DNA: TGTGCCAGCAAGGGTCTGACAAACACCGGGGAGCTGTTTTTT. Translating gives CASKGLTNTGELFF.

This clonotype came up many times. This sequence may be a read error, since a much larger clone differs from it by one base. The chain is built from TRBV29-1 and TRBJ2-5; tentative D call: TRBD2 (6 bases). The ends were cut back, 7 bases at V and 4 bases at J, with 13 bases in the middle. CDR1 is SQVTM, CDR2 ANQGSEA, per germline. The CDR3 is 12 residues long. The chain's CDR3 is CSGREAGETQYF. The CDR3 bases are TGCAGCGGGAGGGAGGCGGGAGAGACCCAGTACTTC.

With regard to this clonotype: A much larger clone differs by one base, so this may be a read error. This chain uses TRBV20-1 with TRBJ2-7; 11 bases match TRBD2. Germline V gene sequence: CDR1 DFQATT, CDR2 SNEGSKA (reference sequence). Unmatched junction bases numbered 12, after V lost 7 bases and J lost 7 bases. The CDR3 loop spans 14 amino acids. CDR3 in DNA: TGCAGTGAGGAACTAGCGGGGGTGAGCAATGAGCAGTACTTC. It specifies CSEELAGVSNEQYF.

About this clonotype: An end of the junction differs from the germline gene, which may be a read error. The CDR3 sequence is CDSGPGQFGSGANVLTF. The CDR3 bases are TGTGACAGCGGTCCCGGACAGTTCGGCTCTGGGGCCAACGTCCTGACTTTC. The V and J genes are TRBV27 and TRBJ2-6; D possibly corresponds to TRBD1 (6 bases). Germline V gives CDR1 MNHEY, CDR2 SMNVEV (reference sequence). The length of the CDR3 is 17 residues. The full variable domain, in which reference TRBV27 and TRBJ2-6 provide the parts outside the CDR3, is EAQVTQNPRYLITVTGKKLTVTCSQNMNHEYMSWYRQDPGLGLRQIYYSMNVEVTDKGDVPEGYKVSRKEKRNFPLILESPSPNQTSLYFCDSGPGQFGSGANVLTFGAGSRLTVL.

This clonotype was observed many times. This CDR3 is CSVGQGSYEQYF. The CDR3 region has the DNA TGCAGCGTTGGGCAGGGATCCTACGAGCAGTACTTC. The rearrangement uses TRBV29-1 and TRBJ2-7; TRBD1 is a possible D gene (5 bases). CDR1 and CDR2 (germline): SQVTM, ANQGSEA. This CDR3 is built from 12 residues. V was trimmed by 4 bases and J by 1 base, leaving 8 bases between them.

Notes on this clonotype: The conserved closing phenylalanine or tryptophan is absent in this CDR3, likely reflecting a read error. The chain is built from TRBV12-3 or TRBV12-4 and TRBJ2-3; D gene unclear. The CDR3 totals 15 residues. V lost 4 bases to trimming and J lost 0 bases, with 11 bases between them. The CDR3 is CASSSGEISTDTQYS. For the CDR3, the DNA is TGTGCCAGCAGTTCAGGTGAAATTAGCACAGATACGCAGTATTCT.

In this sample, this clonotype turned up a few times. This sequence joins TRBV2 and TRBJ1-4; D possibly corresponds to TRBD1 (6 bases). Germline assignment: CDR1 SNHLY and CDR2 FYNNEI. CDR3 length: 14 residues. The V end was cut by 6 bases, the J end by 6 bases, with 14 bases between. This CDR3 reads CASRSGAADEKLFF. CDR3 in DNA: TGTGCCAGCAGGTCGGGGGCGGCGGATGAAAAACTGTTTTTT.

With regard to this clonotype: The junction and the germline gene differ at one end; a read error may be behind it. J is TRBJ2-3 and V is TRBV5-1; 9 positions agree with TRBD1. This CDR3 is 15 amino acids long. The germline CDR1 and CDR2 sequences are SGHRS and YFSETQ. DNA for the CDR3: TGCGCCAGCAGCTTAACAGGGGGCAGAACAGATGCGCAGTATTTT. This sequence encodes CASSLTGGRTDAQYF.

Many counts were recorded for this clonotype. This rearrangement joins TRBV5-1 to TRBJ1-1; weak D call: TRBD1 (5 bases). The germline CDR1 and CDR2 sequences are SGHRS and YFSETQ. This CDR3 has 16 amino acids. V lost 3 bases and J lost 4, with 19 bases in between. DNA for the CDR3: TGCGCCAGCAGCTCCACCACTATGGGCAGGGCCACTGAAGCTTTCTTT. Protein: CASSSTTMGRATEAFF.

In this sample, this clonotype turned up a few times. This chain uses TRBV20-1 with TRBJ1-6; D unclear. The length of the CDR3 is 13 residues. In germline, CDR1 is DFQATT, CDR2 SNEGSKA (reference sequence). Trimming removed 7 bases from V and 9 bases from J, with 16 bases in between. For the CDR3, the DNA is TGCAGTGTCCGGCCCCGACTGGGTTCACCCCTCCACTTT. Amino acids: CSVRPRLGSPLHF.

This clonotype was seen more than once but under ten times. The V and J genes are TRBV10-3 and TRBJ2-2, with D perhaps assigned TRBD1 or TRBD2 (6 bases each). The CDR3 runs 14 residues. V was shortened by 11 bases and J by 4 bases, with 17 bases between the two germline ends. The V gene's germline CDR1 is ENHRY and CDR2 SYGVKD. The CDR3 coding sequence is TGTGCCTCCGTGGGGGGCGCGATCACCGGGGAGCTGTTTTTT. It codes for CASVGGAITGELFF.

Ten or more counts support this clonotype. The chain uses TRBV5-1 and TRBJ2-6, with D tentatively TRBD2 (5 bases). V gave up 7 bases and J gave up 0 bases, with 11 bases separating them. Per the germline V gene, CDR1 is SGHRS and CDR2 is YFSETQ. The CDR3 loop spans 15 amino acids. Written as DNA, the CDR3 is TGCGCCAGCCGTACGGAGGACTCTGGGGCCAACGTCCTGACTTTC. Protein sequence: CASRTEDSGANVLTF.

In this sample, this clonotype turned up a few times. DNA for the CDR3: TGTGCCAGCAGCCCAGGATGGGAAGATGGCTACACCTTC. Its protein product is CASSPGWEDGYTF. The genes are TRBV14 and TRBJ1-2; D not certain. Trimming removed 4 bases at V and 6 bases at J, with 12 bases between. This CDR3 has 13 residues. Germline assignment: CDR1 SGHDN and CDR2 FVKESK.

This clonotype has more than one count but fewer than ten. The J gene is TRBJ1-5, the V gene TRBV2; unclear D gene. There are 14 residues in the CDR3. Germline V gene data show CDR1 as SNHLY and CDR2 as FYNNEI. Trimming shortened V by 6 bases and J by 4 bases, and 13 bases separated the two germline ends. The CDR3 protein is CASSPPEGNQPQHF. CDR3 coding DNA: TGTGCCAGCAGCCCCCCAGAAGGAAATCAGCCCCAGCATTTT.

Only a few counts were recorded for this clonotype. Its ends do not fully match the called genes, so a read error is possible. The rearrangement joins TRBV30 to TRBJ1-3, with unresolved D. The CDR3 runs 13 residues. Germline-derived CDR1 and CDR2 are GTSNPN and SVGIG (reference sequence). CDR3 nucleotide sequence: TGTGCCTGGACCTACTTCTCTGGAGACACCATATATTTT. Translated: CAWTYFSGDTIYF.

This clonotype was counted ten times or more. A much larger clone lies a single base off, so this may be a read error. The genes are TRBV5-1 and TRBJ2-1; D possibly uses TRBD1 or TRBD2 (6 bases each). The tail of the sequence fits TRBJ2-7 better, so the J call may be wrong. The germline gives CDR1 SGHRS, CDR2 YFSETQ. The CDR3 is 15 residues long. The CDR3 sequence: CASSLQVGGYNEQYF. The CDR3 nucleotides are TGCGCCAGCAGCTTGCAGGTGGGGGGCTACAATGAGCAGTACTTC.

This chain connects TRBV28 to TRBJ1-2; a weak D match, TRBD1 (6 bases). V lost 6 bases and J lost 2, with 19 bases in between. This CDR3 region has 16 residues. The germline V gene has CDR1 MDHEN and CDR2 SYDVKM. The CDR3 protein is CASSPRGTRRNYGYTF. The CDR3 nucleotides read TGTGCCAGCAGCCCTCGAGGGACAAGGAGAAACTATGGCTACACCTTC.

This clonotype was picked up many times. The rearrangement joins TRBV6-1 to TRBJ1-5, with 7 bases fitting TRBD1. J gave up 6 bases and V 0 bases, and 2 bases lay outside the gene matches. Germline values: CDR1 MNHNS, CDR2 SASEGT. The CDR3 length is 14 residues. This chain's CDR3 is CASSEAGGGQPQHF. In DNA, the CDR3 is TGTGCCAGCAGTGAAGCAGGGGGCGGTCAGCCCCAGCATTTT.

This clonotype has ten or more counts. The chain employs TRBV7-2 and TRBJ2-2; D possibly matches TRBD1 or TRBD2 (5 bases each). Trimming took 6 bases from V and 2 from J, leaving 10 bases between them. There are 14 residues in the CDR3. CDR1 is SGHTA, CDR2 FQGNSA, per germline. CDR3 in DNA: TGTGCCAGCAGATGGGACGGCAACACCGGGGAGCTGTTTTTT. Its translation: CASRWDGNTGELFF.

This clonotype was counted at least ten times. The V call is TRBV20-1, the J call TRBJ2-3; 7 bases line up with TRBD1. CDR1 and CDR2 from the germline V gene are DFQATT and SNEGSKA (reference sequence). Losses at the gene ends were 6 bases for V and 2 bases for J; bases not matched to a gene: 8. The CDR3 runs to 14 residues. In nucleotides, the CDR3 is TGCAGTGCCCCGCCGGGACAGAACACAGATACGCAGTATTTT. Protein sequence: CSAPPGQNTDTQYF.

In its sample, this clonotype was seen many times. This sequence joins TRBV2 and TRBJ2-7, with D perhaps assigned TRBD1 or TRBD2 (5 bases each). Germline values: CDR1 SNHLY, CDR2 FYNNEI. The CDR3 is made up of 13 amino acids. Trimming shortened V by 9 bases and J by 0 bases, and 12 bases separated the two germline ends. Here the CDR3 reads CASGGPFSYEQYF. As DNA, the CDR3 is TGTGCCAGTGGGGGACCTTTCTCCTACGAGCAGTACTTC.